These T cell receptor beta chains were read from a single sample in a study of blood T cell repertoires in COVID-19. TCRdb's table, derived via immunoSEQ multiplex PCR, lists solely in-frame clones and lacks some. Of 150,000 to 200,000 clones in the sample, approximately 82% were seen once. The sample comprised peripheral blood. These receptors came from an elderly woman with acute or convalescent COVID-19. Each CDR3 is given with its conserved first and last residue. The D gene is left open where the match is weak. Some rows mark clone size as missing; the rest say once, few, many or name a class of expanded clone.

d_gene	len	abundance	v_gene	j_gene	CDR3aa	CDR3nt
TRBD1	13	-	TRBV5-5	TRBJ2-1	CASSWTDRAEQFF	TGTGCCAGCAGCTGGACGGACAGGGCTGAGCAGTTCTTC
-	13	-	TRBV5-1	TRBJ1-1	CASRVGAGTEAFF	TGCGCCAGCAGAGTGGGGGCTGGCACTGAAGCTTTCTTT
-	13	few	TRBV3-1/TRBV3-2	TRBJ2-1	CASSLILDNEQFF	TGTGCCAGCAGCCTAATACTTGACAATGAGCAGTTCTTC
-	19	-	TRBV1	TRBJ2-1	CTSSQDLPSQASDYNEQFF	TGCACCAGCAGCCAAGATCTTCCCAGTCAGGCTAGCGATTACAATGAGCAGTTCTTC
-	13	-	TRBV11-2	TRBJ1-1	CASSLERNTEAFF	TGTGCCAGCAGCTTAGAGAGGAACACTGAAGCTTTCTTT
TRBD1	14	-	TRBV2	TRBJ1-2	CASRSQGADYGYTF	TGTGCCAGCAGGTCACAGGGGGCGGACTATGGCTACACCTTC
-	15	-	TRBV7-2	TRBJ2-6	CASSRSGSGANVLTF	TGTGCCAGCAGCCGGTCGGGGTCTGGGGCCAACGTCCTGACTTTC
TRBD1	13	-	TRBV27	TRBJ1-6	CATRTGDNSPLHF	TGTGCCACCCGCACAGGGGATAATTCACCCCTCCACTTT
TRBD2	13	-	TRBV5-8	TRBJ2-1	CASGKAGRNEQFF	TGTGCCAGCGGCAAAGCGGGAAGGAATGAGCAGTTCTTC
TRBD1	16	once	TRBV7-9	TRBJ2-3	CASSFLGTGGTDTQYF	TGTGCCAGCAGCTTTCTGGGGACAGGCGGCACAGATACGCAGTATTTT
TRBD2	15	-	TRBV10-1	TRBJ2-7	CASSEGGSGSHEQYF	TGCGCCAGCAGTGAGGGGGGTAGCGGGAGCCACGAGCAGTACTTC
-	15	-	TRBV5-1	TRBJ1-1	CASSLGAGANTEAFF	TGCGCCAGCAGCTTGGGGGCGGGGGCGAACACTGAAGCTTTCTTT
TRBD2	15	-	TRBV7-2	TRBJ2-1	CASSTLLAGGDEQFF	TGTGCCAGCAGCACCCTTCTAGCGGGAGGCGATGAGCAGTTCTTC
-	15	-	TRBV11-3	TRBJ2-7	CASSLDPGHSYEQYF	TGTGCCAGCAGCTTAGATCCAGGCCACTCCTACGAGCAGTACTTC
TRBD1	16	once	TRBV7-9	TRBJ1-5	CASSAPTGDDGPPQHF	TGTGCCAGCAGCGCCCCGACAGGGGACGACGGACCGCCCCAGCATTTT
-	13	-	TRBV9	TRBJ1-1	CASSVEQDTEAFF	TGTGCCAGCAGCGTAGAACAGGACACTGAAGCTTTCTTT
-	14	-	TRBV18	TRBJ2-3	CASSPIDATDTQYF	TGTGCCAGCTCACCCATTGATGCGACAGATACGCAGTATTTT
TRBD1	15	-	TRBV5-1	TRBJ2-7	CASSPTGGRAYEQYF	TGCGCCAGCAGCCCGACAGGGGGGAGGGCCTACGAGCAGTACTTC
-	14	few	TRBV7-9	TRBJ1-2	CASNLAGNYYGYTF	TGTGCCAGCAACCTCGCAGGGAACTACTATGGCTACACCTTC
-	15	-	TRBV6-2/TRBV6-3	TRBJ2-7	CASSYIFDNSYEQYF	TGTGCCAGCAGTTACATTTTCGACAACTCCTACGAGCAGTACTTC
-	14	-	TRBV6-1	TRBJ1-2	CASSEVGLIYGYTF	TGTGCCAGCAGTGAAGTAGGACTCATCTATGGCTACACCTTC
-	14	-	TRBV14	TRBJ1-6	CASSPRTRASPLHF	TGTGCCAGCAGCCCCCGGACAAGGGCTTCACCCCTCCACTTT
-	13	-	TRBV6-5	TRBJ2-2	CASRTPNTGGLFF	TGTGCCAGCAGGACCCCGAACACCGGGGGGCTGTTTTTT
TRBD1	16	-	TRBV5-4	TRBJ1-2	CASSLEGQGGRDGYTF	TGTGCCAGCAGCTTGGAGGGACAGGGAGGGAGAGATGGCTACACCTTC
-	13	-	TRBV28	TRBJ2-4	CASRKARANIQYF	TGTGCCAGCAGGAAGGCCAGGGCAAACATTCAGTACTTC
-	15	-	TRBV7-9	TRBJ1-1	CASSPWGQARTEAFF	TGTGCCAGCAGCCCCTGGGGGCAGGCAAGGACTGAAGCTTTCTTT
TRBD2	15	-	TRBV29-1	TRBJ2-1	CSVESGTSGSNGQFF	TGCAGCGTTGAATCCGGGACTAGCGGGAGCAACGGGCAGTTCTTC
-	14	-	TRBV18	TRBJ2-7	CASSIEQGPYEQYF	TGTGCCAGCTCAATTGAACAGGGCCCCTACGAGCAGTACTTC